A single sample is the source of the 19 T cell receptor beta chains below, sequenced in a study of blood T cell repertoires in COVID-19. Measured with immunoSEQ multiplex PCR; TCRdb has only the in-frame clones, and not every one. The table has some 180,000 clones, more than 80% seen once. Sequencing input: peripheral blood. These receptors originate from a woman aged 40-49 years with COVID-19, enrolled during active disease.

The chain uses TRBV20-1 and TRBJ2-5; TRBD2 agrees at 7 bases. Germline-derived CDR1 and CDR2 are DFQATT and SNEGSKA (reference sequence). The CDR3 is 13 residues long. Trimming took 3 bases from V and 5 from J; bases not matched to a gene: 6. For the CDR3, the DNA is TGCAGTGCTAGTTGGGAGGGGAGGGAGACCCAGTACTTC. It translates to CSASWEGRETQYF.

A few counts support this clone. The rearrangement joins TRBV20-1 to TRBJ2-7; 9 nucleotides match TRBD1. This CDR3 spans 16 amino acids. V lost 3 bases and J lost 4; bases outside the gene matches: 13. Germline CDR1 and CDR2: DFQATT and SNEGSKA (reference sequence). The CDR3, as DNA: TGCAGTGCTAGTGGTCTCTCTACCGGGACAGGGTACGAGCAGTACTTC. It specifies CSASGLSTGTGYEQYF.

The rearrangement joins TRBV5-8 to TRBJ1-5; D perhaps matches TRBD1 (5 bases). This CDR3 has 15 residues. Trimming took 4 bases from V and 2 from J, leaving 13 bases between them. Germline-derived CDR1 and CDR2 are SGHTS and YDEGEE. The CDR3 coding sequence is TGTGCCAGCAGCAGTCAGGGATGGGGCAATCAGCCCCAGCATTTT. Encoded protein: CASSSQGWGNQPQHF.

The chain combines TRBV7-9 with TRBJ1-2; D is undetermined. The CDR3 is made up of 14 amino acids. The V end lost 5 bases, the J end lost 0 bases, and 10 bases lay between the germline ends. The germline CDR1 and CDR2 sequences are SEHNR and FQNEAQ (reference sequence). For the CDR3, the DNA is TGTGCCAGCAGCCCGGTACCTACTAACTATGGCTACACCTTC. Protein sequence: CASSPVPTNYGYTF. Based on the CDR3 plus reference TRBV7-9 and TRBJ1-2, the full variable domain is DTGVSQNPRHKITKRGQNVTFRCDPISEHNRLYWYRQTLGQGPEFLTYFQNEAQLEKSRLLSDRFSAERPKGSFSTLEIQRTEQGDSAMYLCASSPVPTNYGYTFGSGTRLTVV.

This chain uses TRBV28 with TRBJ1-2; D is uncertain. V lost 6 bases to trimming and J lost 8 bases, with 13 bases between them. The CDR3 is 12 residues long. The germline V gene has CDR1 MDHEN and CDR2 SYDVKM. The CDR3 DNA follows: TGTGCCAGCAGCGTCACTATGAGCGGCTACACCTTC. Its translation is CASSVTMSGYTF.

V and J are TRBV19 and TRBJ2-7; D remains unclear. Germline V gene sequence: CDR1 LNHDA, CDR2 SQIVND (reference sequence). The CDR3 length is 13 residues. With 4 bases removed from V and 3 bases from J, the gap between germline ends came to 10 bases. CDR3 in DNA: TGTGCCAGTAGTACCCGTCACGGCTACGAGCAGTACTTC. Translation gives CASSTRHGYEQYF.

The V gene is TRBV6-5, the J gene TRBJ2-7, with TRBD2 matching 7 bases. The V gene end was trimmed by 6 bases and the J gene end by 3 bases; junction bases not matched to a gene: 2. From germline, CDR1 is MNHEY and CDR2 SVGAGI. The CDR3 sequence is 12 residues long. CDR3 protein: CASSRGGYEQYF. The CDR3 DNA follows: TGTGCCAGCAGCCGCGGGGGCTACGAGCAGTACTTC.

This rearrangement joins TRBV18 to TRBJ1-5; D is undetermined. This CDR3 contains 21 residues. The V end was cut by 3 bases, the J end by 11 bases, with 38 bases between. The germline CDR1 and CDR2 sequences are KGHSH and LQKENI. The CDR3 reads CASSPGRVRRPHINAGKSQHF. The CDR3 DNA sequence: TGTGCCAGCTCACCGGGGAGGGTACGCCGCCCGCATATCAACGCGGGGAAGTCCCAGCATTTT.

This chain links TRBV6-5 with TRBJ2-2; 7 nucleotides match TRBD1. V was pared by 6 bases and J by 6 bases, with 7 bases of the junction left unmatched. The germline CDR1 and CDR2 sequences are MNHEY and SVGAGI. This CDR3 has 14 residues. CDR3 DNA: TGTGCCAGCAGAATACAGGGGTACCCCGGGGAGCTGTTTTTT. It specifies CASRIQGYPGELFF.

The chain carries TRBV2 and TRBJ2-7; 13 nucleotides line up with TRBD2. Looked up from germline, CDR1 is SNHLY and CDR2 is FYNNEI. Trimming cost V 6 bases and J 7 bases; bases outside gene matches: 9. CDR3 size: 15 residues. The CDR3 DNA is TGTGCCAGCAGCGGAGGACTAGCGGGAGTAAGTGAGCAGTACTTC. Encoded protein: CASSGGLAGVSEQYF.

This clone was detected only a few times. This chain uses TRBV2 with TRBJ2-1, with TRBD2 matching over 7 bases. The junction had 9 bases not matched to a gene; V was cut back by 6 bases and J by 13 bases. CDR1 is SNHLY, CDR2 FYNNEI, per germline. The CDR3 spans 12 residues. CDR3 sequence: CASSYLAATQFF. The CDR3, as DNA: TGTGCCAGCAGCTACCTAGCGGCAACCCAGTTCTTC.

The rearrangement links TRBV5-4 to TRBJ1-1; D is perhaps TRBD1 (6 bases). Germline assignment: CDR1 SGHNT and CDR2 YYREEE (reference sequence). The CDR3 runs to 13 residues. Trimming shortened V by 4 bases and J by 7 bases, and 14 bases separated the two germline ends. The CDR3 loop reads CASSPGGFSEAFF. In DNA form, the CDR3 reads TGTGCCAGCAGCCCTGGGGGCTTCAGTGAAGCTTTCTTT.

The chain uses TRBV9 and TRBJ2-3, with TRBD2 as a possible D gene (6 bases). CDR1 and CDR2 from the germline V gene are SGDLS and YYNGEE. There are 16 residues in the CDR3. Trimming stripped 0 bases from V and 3 bases from J, with 14 bases between. In DNA form, the CDR3 reads TGTGCCAGCAGCGTAGTTGGGCGGAGGGGTACAGATACGCAGTATTTT. It encodes CASSVVGRRGTDTQYF. Full variable domain (outside the CDR3, taken from reference TRBV9 and TRBJ2-3): DSGVTQTPKHLITATGQRVTLRCSPRSGDLSVYWYQQSLDQGLQFLIQYYNGEERAKGNILERFSAQQFPDLHSELNLSSLELGDSALYFCASSVVGRRGTDTQYFGPGTRLTVL.

The J gene is TRBJ2-7, the V gene TRBV7-9; TRBD1 matches 7 bases. The CDR3 is made up of 15 amino acids. V was clipped by 5 bases and J by 7 bases; unmatched bases: 14. Germline V gives CDR1 SEHNR, CDR2 FQNEAQ (reference sequence). CDR3: CASSPVTGELGEQYF. The CDR3 DNA reads as TGTGCCAGCAGCCCGGTCACAGGGGAGCTCGGGGAGCAGTACTTC.

The chain couples TRBV18 to TRBJ2-1, with D tentatively TRBD2 (6 bases). Germline assignment: CDR1 KGHSH and CDR2 LQKENI. The CDR3 covers 16 residues. Trimming took off 3 bases at V and 5 bases at J, with 17 bases between the two ends. DNA of the CDR3: TGTGCCAGCTCACCCGGGCTTCTAGCGCCGCACAATGAGCAGTTCTTC. This translates into CASSPGLLAPHNEQFF.

This clone turned up a few times. The chain couples TRBV2 to TRBJ1-1, with D possibly matching TRBD1 (5 bases). The CDR3 covers 13 residues. The germline V gene has CDR1 SNHLY and CDR2 FYNNEI. Trimming cost V 7 bases and J 1 base, with 10 bases left between them. This CDR3 is CASKGRGNTEAFF. The CDR3 region has the DNA TGTGCCAGCAAGGGGAGGGGGAACACTGAAGCTTTCTTT.

V and J are TRBV19 and TRBJ2-6, with D unclear. Germline loops: CDR1 LNHDA, CDR2 SQIVND (reference sequence). V dropped 7 bases and J dropped 1 base, with 5 bases sitting between them. This CDR3 has 13 amino acids. For the CDR3, the DNA is TGTGCCAGTACCTTTTCTGGGGCCAACGTCCTGACTTTC. Encoded protein: CASTFSGANVLTF.

The chain uses TRBV18 and TRBJ2-1, with TRBD1 matching 7 bases. After removal of 1 base from V and 6 bases from J, the junction contained 6 bases not matched to a gene. Germline V gives CDR1 KGHSH, CDR2 LQKENI. The CDR3 sequence is 15 residues long. DNA for the CDR3: TGTGCCAGCTCACCACAGGGAAGACAGGGCAATGAGCAGTTCTTC. This gives the protein CASSPQGRQGNEQFF.

V is TRBV18 and J is TRBJ2-1, with 9 nucleotides matching TRBD2. This CDR3 has 15 residues. V lost 3 bases to trimming and J lost 1 base; unmatched junction nucleotides: 1. CDR1 and CDR2 (germline): KGHSH, LQKENI. The CDR3 region has the DNA TGTGCCAGCTCACCCCTAGCGGGGTCCTACAATGAGCAGTTCTTC. This codes for CASSPLAGSYNEQFF.